These T cell receptor beta chains were read from a single sample in a study of early T cells in non-severe SARS-CoV-2 infection. TCRdb re-called the 5' RACE reads through MiXCR, storing one row per CDR3 protein. The sample carries about 80,000 distinct CDR3 sequences, less than 20% recorded once. Sequencing used whole blood. All receptors come from an adult who was a healthcare worker with PCR-confirmed SARS-CoV-2 infection or an uninfected control (not recorded which). The CDR3 runs from the conserved cysteine through the conserved F or W. D genes are given only for firm matches. Rows give clone size only sometimes, using once, few, many, or a class for an expanded clone.

>TRBV14|few|TRBD1|TRBJ2-5
CASSQLDPGGKETQYF
TGTGCCAGCAGCCAACTGGATCCAGGGGGCAAAGAGACCCAGTACTTC
>TRBV4-2|few|TRBD2|TRBJ2-5
CASSQVLGLGETQYF
TGTGCCAGCAGCCAAGTTTTAGGACTAGGAGAGACCCAGTACTTC
>TRBV28|few|-|TRBJ1-5
CASSNPGPGQPQHF
TGTGCCAGCAGTAACCCCGGACCAGGTCAGCCCCAGCATTTT
>TRBV3-1|few|TRBD1|TRBJ1-2
CASSQDGRTGLYGYTF
TGTGCCAGCAGCCAAGACGGTAGGACAGGGCTCTATGGCTACACCTTC
>TRBV28|few|TRBD1|TRBJ2-7
CASSNNRGQNYEQYF
TGTGCCAGCAGCAACAACAGGGGGCAAAACTACGAGCAGTACTTC
>TRBV5-6|-|-|TRBJ2-5
CASSRDVTQGTQYF
TGTGCCAGCAGCCGCGATGTAACACAAGGGACCCAGTACTTC
>TRBV7-9|-|TRBD2|TRBJ2-1
CASSLRRLADPEQFF
TGTGCCAGCAGCTTAAGACGACTAGCGGACCCCGAGCAGTTCTTC
>TRBV20-1|few|-|TRBJ1-5
CSASLQGGRNQPQHF
TGCAGTGCTAGTCTACAGGGCGGTCGCAATCAGCCCCAGCATTTT
>TRBV5-8|few|-|TRBJ2-7
CASSLGDTYEQYF
TGTGCCAGCAGCTTAGGGGACACCTACGAGCAGTACTTC
>TRBV5-1|-|TRBD2|TRBJ2-3
CASTLLAGDTDTQYF
TGCGCCAGCACCCTACTAGCGGGGGACACAGATACGCAGTATTTT
>TRBV6-6|many|-|TRBJ1-1
CASRGGQGTEAFF
TGTGCCAGCAGGGGTGGCCAGGGCACTGAAGCTTTCTTT
>TRBV7-6|few|-|TRBJ1-5
CASSLESSTTRNQPQHF
TGTGCCAGCAGCTTAGAGAGTTCAACTACACGCAATCAGCCCCAGCATTTT
>TRBV21-1|many|-|TRBJ2-2
CATKQLRPFPTGELFF
TGTGCCACAAAACAACTGCGGCCCTTTCCGACCGGGGAGCTGTTTTTT
>TRBV13|once|TRBD2|TRBJ2-5
CASRRLAGEVETQYF
TGTGCCAGCAGGAGACTAGCGGGAGAGGTAGAGACCCAGTACTTC
>TRBV12-3/TRBV12-4|-|-|TRBJ1-5
CASSSEPGTGSNQPQHF
TGTGCCAGCAGCTCGGAACCAGGGACCGGGTCAAATCAGCCCCAGCATTTT
>TRBV7-6|many|-|TRBJ2-3
CASSARLRDPGTDTQYF
TGTGCCAGCAGCGCCCGCCTCCGGGACCCAGGCACAGATACGCAGTATTTT
>TRBV24-1|-|-|TRBJ2-2
CATSDPGLPNTGELFF
TGTGCCACCAGTGACCCGGGACTTCCGAACACCGGGGAGCTGTTTTTT
>TRBV7-8|-|-|TRBJ2-7
CASSAPRGAIYEQYF
TGTGCCAGCAGTGCACCTAGGGGTGCTATCTACGAGCAGTACTTC
>TRBV6-2/TRBV6-3|-|-|TRBJ2-5
CASSGETQYF
TGTGCCAGCAGCGGGGAGACCCAGTACTTC
>TRBV7-2|-|TRBD1|TRBJ1-5
CASSLVGTANNQPQHF
TGTGCCAGCAGCTTAGTCGGGACAGCTAACAATCAGCCCCAGCATTTT
>TRBV9|few|-|TRBJ2-3
CASSVGGRPQRDTQYF
TGTGCCAGCAGCGTAGGAGGTAGGCCGCAGAGAGATACGCAGTATTTT
>TRBV7-9|once|TRBD1|TRBJ2-7
CASSRTGGEQYF
TGTGCCAGCAGCAGGACAGGGGGCGAACAGTACTTC
>TRBV6-6|few|-|TRBJ2-7
CASSYKIRPSEQYF
TGTGCCAGCAGTTATAAGATCCGTCCCAGCGAGCAGTACTTC
>TRBV29-1|-|TRBD2|TRBJ2-1
CSVTGTSGSGEQFF
TGCAGCGTCACCGGGACTAGCGGGAGCGGTGAGCAGTTCTTC
>TRBV6-1|few|-|TRBJ2-1
CASSEVIEQFF
TGTGCCAGCAGCGAGGTGATTGAGCAGTTCTTC
>TRBV5-6|many|-|TRBJ1-4
CASSWGLNEKLFF
TGTGCCAGCAGCTGGGGGCTTAATGAAAAACTGTTTTTT
>TRBV28|few|-|TRBJ1-2
CASTQTDNYGYTF
TGTGCCAGCACACAAACAGATAACTATGGCTACACCTTC
>TRBV7-9|many|-|TRBJ2-1
CASSLPLAEQFF
TGTGCCAGCAGCTTACCCCTGGCAGAGCAGTTCTTC
>TRBV3-1|-|TRBD1|TRBJ1-4
CASSPTDRGGWTNEKLFF
TGTGCCAGCAGCCCCACGGACAGGGGTGGGTGGACTAATGAAAAACTGTTTTTT
>TRBV19|-|-|TRBJ2-6
CASSLGQLGANVLTF
TGTGCCAGTAGTCTTGGACAGCTAGGGGCCAACGTCCTGACTTTC
>TRBV29-1|few|TRBD1|TRBJ2-5
CSVEEGQGEETQYF
TGCAGCGTTGAAGAGGGACAGGGGGAAGAGACCCAGTACTTC
>TRBV14|few|-|TRBJ1-6
CASRMVNNSPLHF
TGTGCCAGCAGGATGGTAAATAATTCACCCCTCCACTTT
>TRBV7-6|-|-|TRBJ2-7
CASSLAWGQLVQGGEQYF
TGTGCCAGCAGCCTCGCTTGGGGCCAACTAGTTCAGGGAGGAGAGCAGTACTTC
>TRBV7-9|-|-|TRBJ1-4
CASSSQGSTNEKLFF
TGTGCCAGCAGCTCGCAGGGATCAACTAATGAAAAACTGTTTTTT
>TRBV11-3|few|TRBD2|TRBJ2-3
CASGTSGRVPTDTQYF
TGTGCCAGCGGAACTAGCGGGAGGGTCCCCACAGATACGCAGTATTTT
>TRBV12-3/TRBV12-4|few|-|TRBJ2-1
CASSQGSWYNEQFF
TGTGCCAGCAGTCAGGGGAGTTGGTACAATGAGCAGTTCTTC
>TRBV6-5|-|TRBD2|TRBJ2-2
CANGRTSGDTGELFF
TGTGCCAACGGTCGGACTAGCGGGGACACCGGGGAGCTGTTTTTT
>TRBV10-3|-|-|TRBJ1-2
CAISESRENYTF
TGTGCCATCAGTGAGTCGAGGGAGAACTACACCTTC
>TRBV6-5|few|-|TRBJ1-1
CASSNRRDIFGAFF
TGTGCCAGCAGCAATCGCCGGGACATATTTGGAGCTTTCTTT
>TRBV6-2/TRBV6-3|few|TRBD1|TRBJ2-7
CASTLSGTGAYEQYF
TGTGCCAGCACTCTATCCGGGACAGGAGCCTACGAGCAGTACTTC
>TRBV29-1|-|TRBD2|TRBJ2-2
CSARGAGVTGELFF
TGCAGCGCCCGAGGAGCGGGAGTCACCGGGGAGCTGTTTTTT
>TRBV28|-|-|TRBJ1-2
CASSPQGPNYGYTF
TGTGCCAGCAGTCCGCAGGGGCCTAACTATGGCTACACCTTC
>TRBV9|-|-|TRBJ1-3
CASSGAESSGNTIYF
TGTGCCAGCAGCGGGGCAGAGAGCTCTGGAAACACCATATATTTT
>TRBV12-3/TRBV12-4|-|TRBD2|TRBJ2-1
CASSLTGGRTGEQFF
TGTGCCAGCAGTTTGACGGGAGGGCGAACCGGTGAGCAGTTCTTC
>TRBV7-6|-|-|TRBJ2-6
CASSSRESGANVLTF
TGTGCCAGCAGCTCCAGAGAATCTGGGGCCAACGTCCTGACTTTC
>TRBV5-1|-|-|TRBJ2-7
CASSGRDPYYEQYF
TGCGCCAGCAGCGGCCGGGACCCCTACTACGAGCAGTACTTC